A single sample is the source of the 8 T cell receptor beta chains below, sequenced in a study of tumor-infiltrating lymphocytes in localized non-small cell lung cancer. The assay was immunoSEQ multiplex PCR, and TCRdb's table has in-frame clones only and misses some. The sample gives 15,000 to 20,000 clones, over 70% of which show up once; just under 5% is in the top ten. The source material was lung tumor tissue. These receptors were obtained from a human donor with non-small cell lung cancer.

This chain joins TRBV4-1 and TRBJ1-1; TRBD1 matches 7 bases. The junction had 4 bases not matched to a gene; V was cut back by 4 bases and J by 5 bases. From germline, CDR1 is MGHRA and CDR2 YSYEKL. The CDR3 covers 13 residues. CDR3 in DNA: TGCGCCAGCAGCCCACAGGGGTTTACTGAAGCTTTCTTT. This sequence encodes CASSPQGFTEAFF.

The V and J genes are TRBV7-3 and TRBJ2-3, with D possibly matching TRBD1 (5 bases). This CDR3 is 15 amino acids long. The V and J ends lost 0 bases and 6 bases respectively, with 13 bases between them. Germline lookup yields CDR1 SGHTA and CDR2 FQGTGA. CDR3 DNA: TGTGCCAGCAGCTTAACGTGGGGCCCCACGGATACGCAGTATTTT. It is translated as CASSLTWGPTDTQYF.

The CDR3 nucleotides read TGTGCCAGCAGTTTACAGGGTTCTGGTGAAAAACTGTTTTTT. Protein product: CASSLQGSGEKLFF. The chain is built from TRBV27 and TRBJ1-4; TRBD1 is a possible D gene (5 bases). Germline CDR1 reads MNHEY; CDR2 reads SMNVEV (reference sequence). V lost 2 bases and J 7 bases, leaving 11 bases between the germline ends. The CDR3 runs 14 residues.

The sample holds one count of this clone. The CDR3 bases are TGTGCCAGCAGCTCCATAGCGGGGGTCTACGAGCAGTACTTC. Translated, it gives CASSSIAGVYEQYF. V gene TRBV11-2 combines with J gene TRBJ2-7, with 9 bases that match TRBD2. The germline CDR1 and CDR2 sequences are SGHAT and FQNNGV. Trimming at V came to 4 bases and at J to 3 bases, leaving 4 bases not matched to a gene. The CDR3 sequence is 14 residues long.

J is TRBJ2-2 and V is TRBV5-8, with 7 bases matching TRBD1. This CDR3 is 16 amino acids long. The germline gives CDR1 SGHTS, CDR2 YDEGEE. V lost 4 bases, J lost 2 bases, and 8 bases stayed unmatched. The CDR3 bases are TGTGCCAGCAGCGCCCCTTGGGACAGAAACACCGGGGAGCTGTTTTTT. This gives the protein CASSAPWDRNTGELFF.

The V call is TRBV5-1, the J call TRBJ2-3; D possibly corresponds to TRBD1 (6 bases). Trimming removed 1 base from V and 5 bases from J, with 8 bases in between. The CDR3 runs 13 residues. CDR1 SGHRS and CDR2 YFSETQ come from the germline V gene. DNA for the CDR3: TGCGCCAGCAGCTTGAAGGGGGAAGATACGCAGTATTTT. Protein product: CASSLKGEDTQYF.

The V and J genes are TRBV7-2 and TRBJ2-6; D remains unclear. The V gene lost 0 bases and the J gene lost 4 bases, with 7 bases spanning the gap. This CDR3 has 15 amino acids. CDR1 and CDR2 from the germline V gene are SGHTA and FQGNSA. For the CDR3, the DNA is TGTGCCAGCAGCTTAGCGTCTTGGGGGGCCAACGTCCTGACTTTC. Protein product: CASSLASWGANVLTF.

The V call is TRBV4-2, the J call TRBJ2-2; 9 bases agree with TRBD2. Looked up from germline, CDR1 is LGHNA and CDR2 is YNFKEQ. There are 16 residues in the CDR3. V was pared by 3 bases and J by 5 bases, with 7 bases of the junction left unmatched. The CDR3 loop reads CASSHLAGEGTGELFF. The CDR3 DNA is TGTGCCAGCAGCCACTTAGCGGGAGAGGGGACCGGGGAGCTGTTTTTT.